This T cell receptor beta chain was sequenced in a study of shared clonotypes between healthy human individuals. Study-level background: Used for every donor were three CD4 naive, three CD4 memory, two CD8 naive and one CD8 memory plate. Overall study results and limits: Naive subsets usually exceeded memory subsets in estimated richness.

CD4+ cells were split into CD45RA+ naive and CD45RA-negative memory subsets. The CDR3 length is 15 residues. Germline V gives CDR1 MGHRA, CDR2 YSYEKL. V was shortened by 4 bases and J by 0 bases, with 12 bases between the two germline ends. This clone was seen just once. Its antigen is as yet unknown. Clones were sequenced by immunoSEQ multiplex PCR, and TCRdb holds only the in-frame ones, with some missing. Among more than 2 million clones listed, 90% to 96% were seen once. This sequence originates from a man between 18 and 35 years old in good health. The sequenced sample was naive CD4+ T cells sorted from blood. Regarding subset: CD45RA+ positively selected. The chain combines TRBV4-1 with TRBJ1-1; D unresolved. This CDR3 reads CASSPGRFMNTEAFF. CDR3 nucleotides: TGCGCCAGCAGCCCAGGACGGTTCATGAACACTGAAGCTTTCTTT.